This note documents a single T cell receptor beta chain sequence. Both 60 Vbeta primers and 13 Jbeta primers went into the PCR. Clones were sequenced by immunoSEQ multiplex PCR, and TCRdb holds only the in-frame ones, with some missing. This table has 130,000 or so clones, roughly 80% appearing once. The sample is drawn from a study of cytomegalovirus exposure and HLA in healthy donors. This CDR3 comprises 18 residues. Germline lookup yields CDR1 SGHRS and CDR2 YFSETQ. With V trimmed by 3 bases and J by 1 base, 11 bases remained unmatched. The receptor comes from a female donor in good health and CMV-seronegative. The chain is built from TRBV5-1 and TRBJ2-3, with 10 bases aligning to TRBD2. Material for sequencing was PBMCs. The CDR3 protein is CASSSYLAGAGGTDTQYF. Here the CDR3 DNA reads TGCGCCAGCAGCTCCTACCTAGCGGGAGCGGGAGGCACAGATACGCAGTATTTT. The full variable domain, with the rest looked up from reference TRBV5-1 and TRBJ2-3, is KAGVTQTPRYLIKTRGQQVTLSCSPISGHRSVSWYQQTPGQGLQFLFEYFSETQRNKGNFPGRFSGRQFSNSRSEMNVSTLELGDSALYLCASSSYLAGAGGTDTQYFGPGTRLTVL.